This T cell receptor beta chain stems from a study of glioma-infiltrating T cells. Findings of the study overall: Gliomas, especially low-grade, showed above-expected tissue-blood divergence; non-neoplastic patients showed below. Very few CDR3 sequences were shared between tissue and blood.

Using RNA template, CDR3s of TCR alpha and beta were amplified with iRepertoire arm-PCR. A single record per CDR3 protein comes from TCRdb applying MiXCR to the multiplex PCR reads. The sample yields 150,000 to 200,000 distinct CDR3 sequences, more than 25% seen once. There are 13 residues in the CDR3. Germline V lookup: CDR1 SGHRS, CDR2 YFSETQ. This clonotype occurred once. The antigen is not known. A junction end diverges from the germline sequence, so it may reflect a read error. The rearrangement links TRBV5-1 to TRBJ1-5; a weak D match, TRBD1 (5 bases). This TCR came from a human donor with low-grade glioma or glioblastoma, undergoing nonglioma brain surgery, or in good health (not recorded which). The sample taken for sequencing was glioma tissue, nonneoplastic brain tissue, or PBMCs (not recorded which). The CDR3 is CASSLGLNQLQHF. The CDR3 DNA follows: TGCGCCAGCAGCCTGGGGCTCAATCAGCTCCAGCATTTT.